What follows are 7 T cell receptor beta chains derived from one specimen sequenced in a study of blood T cell repertoires in COVID-19. TCRdb keeps only in-frame clones here, not all; method: immunoSEQ multiplex PCR. This repertoire shows under 80,000 clones, about 90% found once; its top ten account for about 14%. Specimen: peripheral blood. The receptors shown here come from a human donor in a cohort sampled during active COVID-19.

This clone was observed a single time. This chain joins TRBV6-6 and TRBJ2-7, with D perhaps TRBD1 (5 bases). The CDR3 runs to 15 residues. V gave up 2 bases and J gave up 4 bases, with 15 bases separating them. Germline V lookup: CDR1 MNHNY, CDR2 SVGAGI (reference sequence). CDR3 nucleotides: TGTGCCAGCAGTTACCTCCAGGGTTGGCGGTACGAGCAGTACTTC. Protein: CASSYLQGWRYEQYF.

V gene TRBV9 combines with J gene TRBJ2-7; TRBD1 aligns across 8 bases. Unmatched junction bases numbered 6, after V lost 0 bases and J lost 4 bases. CDR1 is SGDLS and CDR2 is YYNGEE in the germline V gene. This CDR3 is 15 amino acids long. This chain's CDR3 is CASSVGPTGGYEQYF. The CDR3 nucleotides read TGTGCCAGCAGCGTAGGCCCCACAGGGGGGTACGAGCAGTACTTC.

As DNA, the CDR3 is TGTGCCAGCAGCCAGATCGGGGGAGATTCACCCCTCCACTTT. It codes for CASSQIGGDSPLHF. This rearrangement joins TRBV27 to TRBJ1-6, with D possibly being TRBD1 (5 bases). Per germline, CDR1 MNHEY and CDR2 SMNVEV (reference sequence). This CDR3 is built from 14 residues. V lost 6 bases and J lost 8, with 14 bases in between.

This clone was detected only once. The V gene is TRBV7-9, the J gene TRBJ2-5, with TRBD2 matching 9 bases. CDR3 length equals 14 residues. Germline V gene sequence: CDR1 SEHNR, CDR2 FQNEAQ (reference sequence). The J segment lost 5 bases and the V segment lost 5 bases, leaving 6 bases of the junction unmatched. The CDR3 sequence: CASSVGTSFETQYF. The CDR3 DNA reads TGTGCCAGCAGCGTCGGGACTAGCTTTGAGACCCAGTACTTC.

The chain recombines TRBV24-1 with TRBJ2-2, with D possibly being TRBD1 (6 bases). Per the germline V gene, CDR1 is KGHDR and CDR2 is SFDVKD. The length of the CDR3 is 13 residues. With 9 bases removed from V and 4 bases from J, the gap between germline ends came to 11 bases. The CDR3 region is CATSDRPTGELFF. CDR3 nucleotides: TGTGCCACCTCGGACAGACCCACCGGGGAGCTGTTTTTT.

This sequence joins TRBV19 and TRBJ2-1; a possible D gene is TRBD2 (6 bases). The CDR3 consists of 14 residues. Germline V gives CDR1 LNHDA, CDR2 SQIVND (reference sequence). Trimming pared 1 base from V and 7 bases from J, leaving 11 bases between. The CDR3 here is CASSIVDAGNEQFF. The DNA for the CDR3 is TGTGCCAGTAGTATAGTAGACGCGGGGAATGAGCAGTTCTTC.

The count of this clone is one. The rearrangement uses TRBV4-2 and TRBJ1-4, with D maybe TRBD1 (6 bases). V gave up 4 bases and J gave up 2 bases, with 17 bases separating them. The germline CDR1 and CDR2 sequences are LGHNA and YNFKEQ. The CDR3 is 17 amino acids. The DNA of the CDR3 is TGTGCCAGCAGCCCTCGACCCGCGGGGGCGACTAATGAAAAACTGTTTTTT. Translation: CASSPRPAGATNEKLFF.